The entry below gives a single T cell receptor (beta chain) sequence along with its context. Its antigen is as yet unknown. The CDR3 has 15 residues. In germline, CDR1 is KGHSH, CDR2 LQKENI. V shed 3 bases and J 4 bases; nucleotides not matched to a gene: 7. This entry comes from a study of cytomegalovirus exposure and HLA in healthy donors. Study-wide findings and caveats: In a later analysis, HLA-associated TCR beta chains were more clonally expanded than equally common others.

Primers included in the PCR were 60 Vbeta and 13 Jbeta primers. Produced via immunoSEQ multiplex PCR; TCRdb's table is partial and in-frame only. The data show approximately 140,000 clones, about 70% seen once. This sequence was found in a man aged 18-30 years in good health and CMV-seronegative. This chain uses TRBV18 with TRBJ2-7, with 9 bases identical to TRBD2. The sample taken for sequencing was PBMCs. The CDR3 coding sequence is TGTGCCAGCTCACCTCCTAGCGGGAAAAAGTACGAGCAGTACTTC. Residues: CASSPPSGKKYEQYF. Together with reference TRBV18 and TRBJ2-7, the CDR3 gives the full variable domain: NAGVMQNPRHLVRRRGQEARLRCSPMKGHSHVYWYRQLPEEGLKFMVYLQKENIIDESGMPKERFSAEFPKEGPSILRIQQVVRGDSAAYFCASSPPSGKKYEQYFGPGTRLTVT.